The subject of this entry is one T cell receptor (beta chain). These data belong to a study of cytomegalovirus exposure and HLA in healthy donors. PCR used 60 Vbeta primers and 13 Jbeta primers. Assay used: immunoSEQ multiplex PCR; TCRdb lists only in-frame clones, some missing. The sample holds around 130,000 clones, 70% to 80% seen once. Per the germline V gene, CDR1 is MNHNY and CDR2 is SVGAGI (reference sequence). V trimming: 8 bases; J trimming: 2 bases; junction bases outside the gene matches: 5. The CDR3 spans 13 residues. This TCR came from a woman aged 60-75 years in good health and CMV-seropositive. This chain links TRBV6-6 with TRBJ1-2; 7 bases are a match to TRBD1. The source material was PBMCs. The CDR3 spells CASQDRTNYGYTF. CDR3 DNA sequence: TGTGCCAGCCAGGACAGGACAAACTATGGCTACACCTTC.